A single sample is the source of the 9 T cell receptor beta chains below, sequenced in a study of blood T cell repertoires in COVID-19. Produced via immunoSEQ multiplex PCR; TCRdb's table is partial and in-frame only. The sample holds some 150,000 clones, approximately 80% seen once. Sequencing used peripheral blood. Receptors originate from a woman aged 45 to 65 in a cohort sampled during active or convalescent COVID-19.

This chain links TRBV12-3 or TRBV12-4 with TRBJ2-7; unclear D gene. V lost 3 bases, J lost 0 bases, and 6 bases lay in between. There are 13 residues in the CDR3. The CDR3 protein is CASSFTNSYEQYF. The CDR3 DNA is TGTGCCAGCAGTTTCACTAACTCCTACGAGCAGTACTTC.

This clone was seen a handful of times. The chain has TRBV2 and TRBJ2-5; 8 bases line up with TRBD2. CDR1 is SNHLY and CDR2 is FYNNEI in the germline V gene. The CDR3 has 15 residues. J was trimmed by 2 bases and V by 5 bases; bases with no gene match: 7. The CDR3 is CASSSGTSSQETQYF. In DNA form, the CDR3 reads TGTGCCAGCAGTTCCGGGACTAGTTCACAAGAGACCCAGTACTTC.

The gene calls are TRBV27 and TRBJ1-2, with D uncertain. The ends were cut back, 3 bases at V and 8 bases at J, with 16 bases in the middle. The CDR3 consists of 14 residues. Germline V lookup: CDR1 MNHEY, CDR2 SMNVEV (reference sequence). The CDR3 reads CASSLAALTGGYTF. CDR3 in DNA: TGTGCCAGCAGTTTGGCAGCCTTGACGGGGGGCTACACCTTC.

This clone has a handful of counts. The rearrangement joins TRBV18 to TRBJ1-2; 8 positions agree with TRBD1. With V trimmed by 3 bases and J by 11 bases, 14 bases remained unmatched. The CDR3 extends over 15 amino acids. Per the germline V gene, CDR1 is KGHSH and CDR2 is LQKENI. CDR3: CASSPTSGQVKDYTF. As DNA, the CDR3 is TGTGCCAGCTCACCGACCTCGGGACAGGTTAAAGATTACACCTTC. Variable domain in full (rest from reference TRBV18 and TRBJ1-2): NAGVMQNPRHLVRRRGQEARLRCSPMKGHSHVYWYRQLPEEGLKFMVYLQKENIIDESGMPKERFSAEFPKEGPSILRIQQVVRGDSAAYFCASSPTSGQVKDYTFGSGTRLTVV.

CDR3 protein: CASSPGTGFYEQYF. The CDR3 DNA follows: TGTGCCAGCAGCCCCGGGACAGGGTTCTACGAGCAGTACTTC. The V gene is TRBV14, the J gene TRBJ2-7; 9 bases line up with TRBD1. This CDR3 has 14 amino acids. J gave up 3 bases and V 4 bases, and 4 bases lay outside the gene matches. Germline V lookup: CDR1 SGHDN, CDR2 FVKESK.

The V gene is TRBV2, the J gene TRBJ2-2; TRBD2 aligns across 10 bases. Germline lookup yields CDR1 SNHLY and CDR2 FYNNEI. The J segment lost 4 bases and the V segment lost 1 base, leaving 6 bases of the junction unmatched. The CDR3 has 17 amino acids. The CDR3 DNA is TGTGCCAGCAGTGAAGAGTGGGTAGCGGGGGGCACCGGGGAGCTGTTTTTT. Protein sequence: CASSEEWVAGGTGELFF.

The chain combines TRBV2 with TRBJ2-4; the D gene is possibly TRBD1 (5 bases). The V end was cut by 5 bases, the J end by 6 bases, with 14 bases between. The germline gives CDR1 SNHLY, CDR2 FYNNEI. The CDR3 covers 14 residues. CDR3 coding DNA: TGTGCCAGCAGTTATGACAGTGGCGGAAACATTCAGTACTTC. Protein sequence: CASSYDSGGNIQYF.

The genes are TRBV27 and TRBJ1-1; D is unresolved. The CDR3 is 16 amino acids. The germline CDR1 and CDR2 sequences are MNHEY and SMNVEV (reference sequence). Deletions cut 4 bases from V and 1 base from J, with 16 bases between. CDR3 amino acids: CASSSHQYAGNTEAFF. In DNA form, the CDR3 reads TGTGCCAGCAGTTCCCACCAGTATGCAGGGAACACTGAAGCTTTCTTT.

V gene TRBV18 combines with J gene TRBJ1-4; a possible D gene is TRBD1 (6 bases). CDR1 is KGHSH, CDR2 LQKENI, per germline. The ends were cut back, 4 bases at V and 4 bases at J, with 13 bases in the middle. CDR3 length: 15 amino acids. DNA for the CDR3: TGTGCCAGCTCACTCAGGACAGCCTTTAATGAAAAACTGTTTTTT. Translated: CASSLRTAFNEKLFF.